This TCR beta chain originates from a study of response to subunit inactivated influenza vaccine (dated by TCRdb to 2017 to 2018). Describing the broader study: Deep quantitative profiling of the T cell receptor repertoire was used in the study to follow responses to a trivalent subunit inactivated influenza vaccine. The research as a whole found: The authors proposed that each seasonal influenza vaccination may bring in only a limited number of new T cells.

The germline V gene provides CDR1 SGHVS and CDR2 FQNEAQ. There are 13 amino acids in the CDR3, from cysteine to phenylalanine inclusive. The read is trimmed to its CDR3 DNA, 39 bases read in frame from base 1. The V end loses 2 bases and the J end loses 3 bases, and a stretch of 8 bases separates them. The method was RT-PCR. TCRdb lists the instrument as Illumina HiSeq 2500. TCRdb reworked the public reads: Q25 trimming with fastp, MiXCR clone assembly, productive beta chains retained. Under each unique CDR3 protein, matching rows form one entry showing the most common genes and DNA. The sample table lists around 490,000 distinct CDR3 sequences, 7.5% to 8.5% of them with a count of one. Together, the top ten hold roughly 13% of the sample. This clonotype was recorded many times. The target of this receptor is not known. No qualities accompany the bases; no much larger clone lies one base away.

The V and J segments used are TRBV7-8 and TRBJ2-7; matching of 5 bases hints at TRBD1 as the D gene. The sample was PBMCs from blood, taken roughly 24 months after vaccination. This TCR was sampled from a man aged 50-75 years who received an inactivated influenza vaccine. Donor details come from another sample of the same person, matched by shared clones. The DNA sequence reads TGTGCCAGCAGCTTACGACAGCACTACGAGCAGTACTTC. Translated, this is CASSLRQHYEQYF. With the portions outside the CDR3 filled from the reference TRBV7-8 and TRBJ2-7 genes, the complete variable region becomes GAGVSQSPRYKVAKRGQDVALRCDPISGHVSLFWYQQALGQGPEFLTYFQNEAQLDKSGLPSDRFFAERPEGSVSTLKIQRTQQEDSAVYLCASSLRQHYEQYFGPGTRLTVT.